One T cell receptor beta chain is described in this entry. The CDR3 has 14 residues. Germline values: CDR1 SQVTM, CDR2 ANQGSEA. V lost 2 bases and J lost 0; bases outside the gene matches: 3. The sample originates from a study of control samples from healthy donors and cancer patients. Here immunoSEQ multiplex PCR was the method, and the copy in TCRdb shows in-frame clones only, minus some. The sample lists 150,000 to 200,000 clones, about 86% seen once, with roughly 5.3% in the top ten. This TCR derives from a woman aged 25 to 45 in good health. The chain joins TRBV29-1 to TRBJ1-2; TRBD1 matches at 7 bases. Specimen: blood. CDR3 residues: CSVEPGQTNYGYTF. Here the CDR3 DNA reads TGCAGCGTTGAACCGGGACAGACTAACTATGGCTACACCTTC. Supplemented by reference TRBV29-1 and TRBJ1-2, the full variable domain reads SAVISQKPSRDICQRGTSLTIQCQVDSQVTMMFWYRQQPGQSLTLIATANQGSEATYESGFVIDKFPISRPNLTFSTLTVSNMSPEDSSIYLCSVEPGQTNYGYTFGSGTRLTVV.